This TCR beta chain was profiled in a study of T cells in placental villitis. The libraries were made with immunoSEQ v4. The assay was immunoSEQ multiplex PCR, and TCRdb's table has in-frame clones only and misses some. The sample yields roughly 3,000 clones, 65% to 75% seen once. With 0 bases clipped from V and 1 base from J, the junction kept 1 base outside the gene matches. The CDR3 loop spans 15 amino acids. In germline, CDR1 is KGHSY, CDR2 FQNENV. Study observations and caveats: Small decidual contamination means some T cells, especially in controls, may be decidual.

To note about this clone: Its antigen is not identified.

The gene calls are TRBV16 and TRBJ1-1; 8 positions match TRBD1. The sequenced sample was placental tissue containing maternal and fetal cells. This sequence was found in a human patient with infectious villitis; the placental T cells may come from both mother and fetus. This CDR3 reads CASSQSGTGNTEAFF. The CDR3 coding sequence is TGTGCCAGCAGCCAATCGGGGACAGGGAACACTGAAGCTTTCTTT.